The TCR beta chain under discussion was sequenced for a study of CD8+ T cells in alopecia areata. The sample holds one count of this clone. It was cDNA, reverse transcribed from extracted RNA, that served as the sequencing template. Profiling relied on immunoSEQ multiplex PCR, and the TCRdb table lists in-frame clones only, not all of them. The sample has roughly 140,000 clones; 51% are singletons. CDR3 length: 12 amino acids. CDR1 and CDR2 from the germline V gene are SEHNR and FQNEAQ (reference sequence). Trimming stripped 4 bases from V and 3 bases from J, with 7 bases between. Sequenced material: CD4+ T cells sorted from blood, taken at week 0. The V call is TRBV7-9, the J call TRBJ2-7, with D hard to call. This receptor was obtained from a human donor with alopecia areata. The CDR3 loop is CASSSSHYEQYF. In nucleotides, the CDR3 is TGTGCCAGCAGCTCCAGCCACTACGAGCAGTACTTC.